The clone carrying this TCR beta chain was observed a few times. Its antigen is not known. TCRdb reanalysed the reads using MiXCR and keeps one entry per CDR3 protein. The sample carries 450,000 to 550,000 distinct CDR3 sequences, about 42% recorded once. This entry comes from a study of T cell repertoires in cytomegalovirus infection. About the study: Used in the study were CMV epitopes, some recently identified and HLA-C-restricted, others well-studied and HLA-B-restricted. From public TCR beta signatures came an indication of both CMV infection and matching HLA type. Study-wide results and caveats: CMV carriers having the relevant HLA were flagged by cumulative public TCR beta family frequency. The ex vivo response showed dominance by HLA-C-restricted CMV-specific TCR beta clonotypes.

V was clipped by 5 bases and J by 8 bases; unmatched bases: 8. CDR1 is DFQATT and CDR2 is SNEGSKA in the germline V gene (reference sequence). The CDR3 spans 13 residues. The receptor was isolated from a human donor in good health (CMV status not recorded). Some clones in this sample may be carry-over from other donors' samples. V usage is TRBV20-1 and J usage is TRBJ1-4, with TRBD1 matching over 7 bases. The sample was cultured PBMCs, taken from culture after CMV antigen stimulation. The CDR3 loop reads CSACNRGGEKLFF. CDR3 coding DNA: TGCAGTGCTTGCAACAGGGGAGGAGAAAAACTGTTTTTT.